This T cell receptor beta chain was obtained from a study of metastatic and nonmetastatic thyroid tumors. Background on the study: From malignant and benign thyroid patients, repertoires in blood and in tumor or nodule tissue were compared.

The CDR3 loop spans 16 amino acids. Germline CDR1 is MNHEY and CDR2 is SMNVEV (reference sequence). Trimming took 6 bases from V and 3 from J, leaving 20 bases between them. All patients were treatment-naive before thyroid surgery. Per the authors' pipeline: The distant-metastasis classifier for papillary thyroid cancer was built from CDR3 differences across clinicopathological groups. TCRdb reprocessed the PCR reads via MiXCR. These V and J calls originate from TCRdb's pipeline instead of the authors' own analysis. The table includes 15,000 to 20,000 clones, 23% detected once. Sample share makes this clone medium-sized (0.01 to 0.1%).

The clonotype comes from a female donor with papillary thyroid cancer or a benign thyroid nodule (not recorded which). Some clones in this sample may be carry-over from other donors' samples. The material sequenced was adjacent normal tissue. The chain employs TRBV27 and TRBJ1-1, with D unresolved. CDR3 DNA sequence: TGTGCCAGCAGCTCCACGAGGTCCCTGGGATACACTGAAGCTTTCTTT. Translating gives CASSSTRSLGYTEAFF.